These 4 T cell receptor beta chains were sequenced from one sample in a study of monozygotic twins with inflammatory bowel disease. TCRdb re-called the 5' RACE reads and shows each CDR3 protein once, DNA omitted. The listing records around 450,000 distinct CDR3 sequences. The sequenced sample was blood. These receptors originate from a human donor with ulcerative colitis or Crohn's disease, or a healthy co-twin of an affected twin (not recorded which).

The chain uses TRBV12-3 or TRBV12-4 and TRBJ1-1; the D call from TCRdb, TRBD1, cannot be confirmed without DNA. The CDR3 is 12 amino acids. CDR3: CATLTTNTEAFF.

V gene TRBV12-3 or TRBV12-4 combines with J gene TRBJ2-1; TCRdb indicates TRBD1, and absent DNA this call remains unverified. The CDR3 spans 16 residues. CDR3 amino acids: CATKGTGEGAYNEQFF.

Here the CDR3 reads CSAGLAGTDTQYF. V gene TRBV20-1 combines with J gene TRBJ2-3; without DNA, the TCRdb call of TRBD2 cannot be checked. This CDR3 region has 13 residues. CDR1 DFQATT and CDR2 SNEGSKA come from the germline V gene (reference sequence).

This chain uses TRBV21-1 with TRBJ1-6. TRBV21-1 is a pseudogene locus. The length of the CDR3 is 18 residues. CDR3 region: CASSKEARSSSYNSPLHF.